The 14 T cell receptor beta chains below all came from one sample that was sequenced in a study of blood T cell repertoires in COVID-19. Repertoires were generated with immunoSEQ multiplex PCR, while TCRdb's copy carries only in-frame clones and drops some. This sample carries around 140,000 clones, roughly three quarters of them seen once, and the ten largest clones take roughly 2%. Material for sequencing was peripheral blood. The receptors shown here come from a woman aged 55-70 years with acute or convalescent COVID-19.

The chain links TRBV19 to TRBJ1-2, with 8 nucleotides matching TRBD1. Looked up from germline, CDR1 is LNHDA and CDR2 is SQIVND (reference sequence). The length of the CDR3 is 17 residues. The ends lost 6 bases at V and 4 bases at J; junction bases unmatched: 16. The CDR3 DNA follows: TGTGCCAGTAGGGTAACCGGGACAGGTGCTCAATCCTATGGCTACACCTTC. It codes for CASRVTGTGAQSYGYTF.

This clone was observed a few times. V gene TRBV3-1 (or the pseudogene TRBV3-2) combines with J gene TRBJ2-2, with D possibly being TRBD1 (6 bases). The CDR3 is made up of 13 amino acids. Trimming took off 4 bases at V and 8 bases at J, with 11 bases between the two ends. The germline gives CDR1 LGHDT, CDR2 YNNKEL (reference sequence). Here the CDR3 reads CASSPLQGGELFF. The CDR3 DNA is TGTGCCAGCAGCCCATTACAGGGAGGGGAGCTGTTTTTT.

J is TRBJ2-1 and V is TRBV7-3; 9 bases fit TRBD2. CDR1 and CDR2 (germline): SGHTA, FQGTGA. The ends lost 3 bases at V and 7 bases at J; junction bases unmatched: 10. The CDR3 has 16 amino acids. In DNA form, the CDR3 reads TGTGCCAGCAGCTTGTCCGGGACTAGCACCCGGAATGAGCAGTTCTTC. This encodes CASSLSGTSTRNEQFF.

The V call is TRBV30, the J call TRBJ2-1, with 11 bases fitting TRBD2. This CDR3 region has 16 residues. V shed 2 bases and J 7 bases; nucleotides not matched to a gene: 10. Germline CDR1 GTSNPN, CDR2 SVGIG (reference sequence). The CDR3 DNA follows: TGTGCCTGGAGTCGACTAGCGGGGATCCTTACAAATGAGCAGTTCTTC. It specifies CAWSRLAGILTNEQFF. The variable domain in full, completed from reference TRBV30 and TRBJ2-1, reads SQTIHQWPATLVQPVGSPLSLECTVEGTSNPNLYWYRQAAGRGLQLLFYSVGIGQISSEVPQNLSASRPQDRQFILSSKKLLLSDSGFYLCAWSRLAGILTNEQFFGPGTRLTVL.

Of note for this clone: This sample includes further DNA sequences coding for the same CDR3. This chain connects TRBV3-1 (or the pseudogene TRBV3-2) to TRBJ2-1; D might be TRBD1 (6 bases). CDR3 length: 14 amino acids. CDR1 is LGHDT and CDR2 is YNNKEL in the germline V gene (reference sequence). The V end lost 4 bases, the J end lost 2 bases, and 9 bases lay between the germline ends. Written as DNA, the CDR3 is TGTGCCAGCAGCCCCAGGGGACCCTACAATGAGCAGTTCTTC. Its translation is CASSPRGPYNEQFF.

The chain links TRBV6-5 to TRBJ2-1; TRBD2 might be the D (5 bases). There are 14 residues in the CDR3. Germline CDR1 and CDR2: MNHEY and SVGAGI. V was cut by 6 bases and J by 0 bases, with 9 bases left in between. CDR3 nucleotides: TGTGCCAGCAGGGACTCCGGCTCCTACAATGAGCAGTTCTTC. This gives the protein CASRDSGSYNEQFF.

The chain couples TRBV5-6 to TRBJ1-5; D gene uncertain. Trimming cost V 1 base and J 3 bases, with 8 bases left between them. In germline, CDR1 is SGHDT, CDR2 YYEEEE. The CDR3 extends over 14 amino acids. CDR3 in DNA: TGTGCCAGCAGCTTGAAAGGACTCAATCAGCCCCAGCATTTT. This encodes CASSLKGLNQPQHF.

The chain carries TRBV5-6 and TRBJ2-7; D perhaps matches TRBD2 (6 bases). This CDR3 is 13 amino acids long. Germline CDR1 is SGHDT and CDR2 is YYEEEE. V shed 6 bases and J shed 6 bases, with 16 bases lying between them. The CDR3 protein is CASKPSGEVEQYF. Here the CDR3 DNA reads TGTGCCAGCAAGCCCTCGGGGGAGGTCGAGCAGTACTTC.

This clone was seen just once. The genes are TRBV2 and TRBJ2-7; D might be TRBD2 (7 bases). Germline-derived CDR1 and CDR2 are SNHLY and FYNNEI. This CDR3 contains 16 residues. Trimming removed 9 bases from V and 4 bases from J, with 25 bases in between. The CDR3 sequence: CARGRSGGDPTYEQYF. As DNA, the CDR3 is TGTGCCAGAGGAAGATCGGGGGGCGACCCTACTTACGAGCAGTACTTC.

The table lists this clone with a count of one. The chain employs TRBV9 and TRBJ2-2, with 13 bases fitting TRBD2. Germline V CDR1 and CDR2: SGDLS, YYNGEE. CDR3 length equals 16 residues. V was pared by 2 bases and J by 7 bases, with 5 bases of the junction left unmatched. The CDR3 loop reads CASSVGGLAGNGELFF. The CDR3 DNA reads TGTGCCAGCAGCGTCGGGGGACTAGCGGGAAACGGGGAGCTGTTTTTT.

The V call is TRBV12-3 or TRBV12-4, the J call TRBJ2-5; the D gene is possibly TRBD2 (6 bases). V was clipped by 7 bases and J by 3 bases, with 12 bases between them. The CDR3 sequence is 13 residues long. The CDR3 DNA reads TGTGCCAGCAACCCCGGGACTGAAGAGACCCAGTACTTC. Encoded protein: CASNPGTEETQYF.

This chain uses TRBV7-9 with TRBJ2-7, with D tentatively TRBD2 (6 bases). This CDR3 has 14 residues. V was pared by 3 bases and J by 2 bases, with 11 bases between. Germline V gene lookup returns CDR1 SEHNR and CDR2 FQNEAQ (reference sequence). The CDR3 sequence is CASSFNLAPYEQYF. In DNA form, the CDR3 reads TGTGCCAGCAGCTTCAACCTAGCGCCCTACGAGCAGTACTTC.

The genes are TRBV5-5 and TRBJ1-2; D remains ambiguous. Germline CDR1 reads SGHKS; CDR2 reads YYEKEE (reference sequence). The length of the CDR3 is 14 residues. Trimming took 3 bases from V and 10 from J, leaving 19 bases between them. CDR3 residues: CASSSLLEQSAYTF. CDR3 sequence (DNA): TGTGCCAGCAGCTCCCTTCTGGAGCAATCCGCCTACACCTTC.

The V gene is TRBV10-3, the J gene TRBJ2-2, with D possibly matching TRBD2 (6 bases). Germline-derived CDR1 and CDR2 are ENHRY and SYGVKD. V was trimmed by 7 bases and J by 1 base, leaving 10 bases between them. CDR3 length: 14 amino acids. The CDR3 region has the DNA TGTGCCATCACGGGAGCAGGGAACACCGGGGAGCTGTTTTTT. This encodes CAITGAGNTGELFF.